The present entry profiles one T cell receptor beta chain with its context. The antigen is unknown. The junction departs from the called germline gene at one end, perhaps through a read error. The CDR3 sequence is 15 residues long. The germline V gene has CDR1 SGHVS and CDR2 FQNEAQ. Study observations and caveats: Greatest tumor Treg TCR overlap was with tumor naive CD4+ cells.

Memory CD4+ T cells were sorted as CD4+CD45RO+CD25- cells. After constant-region reverse-primer amplification, full-length variable regions underwent semi-nested PCR with Nested Universal Primer A. TCRdb re-called the 5' RACE reads through MiXCR, storing one row per CDR3 protein. Of tens of thousands of distinct CDR3 sequences in the sample, approximately 23% were seen once. The chain has TRBV7-8 and TRBJ1-4; the D gene is possibly TRBD1 (5 bases). The specimen sequenced was memory CD4+ T cells sorted from a lymph node. Specified subset: memory CD4+ T cells, CD4+CD45RO+CD25-. This TCR was recovered from a female donor with breast cancer. The CDR3 protein is CASSPGGVTNEKLFF. The CDR3 DNA follows: TGTGCCAGCAGCCCCGGGGGGGTAACTAATGAGAAACTGTTTTTT. The full variable domain, with the rest looked up from reference TRBV7-8 and TRBJ1-4, is GAGVSQSPRYKVAKRGQDVALRCDPISGHVSLFWYQQALGQGPEFLTYFQNEAQLDKSGLPSDRFFAERPEGSVSTLKIQRTQQEDSAVYLCASSPGGVTNEKLFFGSGTQLSVL.